This TCR beta chain was observed in a study of T cell responses to AZD1222 COVID-19 vaccine. Study-level findings and limits: Females made up more of the donors, who were largely white British, and clonal diversity may have come out too low.

The CDR3 covers 16 residues. Trimming cost V 0 bases and J 2 bases, with 15 bases left between them. CDR1 is SGDLS and CDR2 is YYNGEE in the germline V gene. A remark on this clone: Its antigen is not known.

The assay was immunoSEQ multiplex PCR, and TCRdb's table has in-frame clones only and misses some. The sample lists hundreds of thousands of clones, more than 85% seen once, with about 1% in the top ten. The receptor was isolated from an adult in good health. Specimen: peripheral blood, collected on day 0 of MenACWY control vaccination. This sequence joins TRBV9 and TRBJ2-7; a weak D match, TRBD2 (6 bases). CDR3 loop: CASSVGGGAFPYEQYF. As DNA, the CDR3 is TGTGCCAGCAGCGTAGGGGGCGGGGCTTTCCCCTACGAGCAGTACTTC.